This record concerns one T cell receptor beta chain sequence. The specificity of this receptor is unknown. Base qualities were left out, and no much larger clone turns up one base away. The data are from a study of T cell responses to AZD1222 COVID-19 vaccine (dated by TCRdb to about 2021). In the study overall: TCR sequencing covered 233 trial participants: 200 to 210 given two doses of AZD1222 and some 25 given two doses of MenACWY control vaccine. Trial participants were enrolled by age into 18-55, 56-69 and 70-plus year subgroups, with approximately 150, 30 and 60 TCR-sequenced participants respectively. What the study reported, not specific to this receptor: In the small 56-69-year group, the increase in depth fell short of significance, most likely because of low power. Conclusions about previously exposed vaccinees are limited, since just five to seven AZD1222 recipients were seropositive for SARS-CoV-2 at baseline. Nearly half of unique spike-specific TCRs reportedly recognized epitopes outside regions mutated in the B.1.351 and B.1.1.7 variants. The whole spike protein was spanned by vaccine-associated CD4 TCRs, and dominant responses were seen in regions 160-218 and 743-854. Most participants were white British and females outnumbered males, and the authors suggested that clonal diversity may have been underestimated. After two AZD1222 doses, both the breadth and the depth of spike-specific TCRs were significantly higher than at day 0 and than in MenACWY recipients. Because no samples from the day 14 peak response were available, repertoires could be characterized only after the peak T cell response.

The V end gives up 6 bases and the J end 5 bases, leaving 9 bases in the junction not matched to a gene. CDR1 and CDR2 are read off the germline V gene as MNHEY and SVGAGI. There are 15 amino acids in the CDR3, from cysteine to phenylalanine inclusive. Only the CDR3 DNA is retained, 45 bases long and in frame from the first base. The time point label corresponds to: about 28 days (+/-7) after the second vaccine dose. AZD1222 recipients with second doses at about 4 weeks or about 12 weeks were pooled, because spike-specific TCR depth and breadth did not differ between schedules. Vaccinee samples came from UK trials COV001 and COV002, including a single-blind randomized controlled phase 2/3 trial of AZD1222 (ChAdOx1 nCoV-19) in healthy adults. For TCRbeta chain sequencing, PBMC samples were collected from trial participants at day 0 and at day 28 after the second dose. The CDR3 regions of human TCRbeta chains were analyzed by immunosequencing. The authors processed their data as follows. TCRs in the repertoires were matched against a reference library of SARS-CoV-2-specific TCRs that had been generated with the MIRA antigen-specificity platform. Breadth meant the fraction of unique TCRs that were SARS-CoV-2-associated, whereas depth meant the fraction of total T cells that were SARS-CoV-2-associated. Using the MIRA data, each spike-specific TCR was mapped to the spike region that the TCR reacts to and placed in a CD4 or CD8 class. Log10-transformed breadth and depth values were compared by one-way ANOVA with Sidak's multiple comparisons tests. In its TCRdb copy, this immuneACCESS table keeps in-frame sequences only and misses some clones. Where compared with another copy, unresolved V genes explain less than half of these, and the others have no known cause. V, J and clone size derive from that table, while D and trimming were established from the DNA sequence. The table for this sample lists around 200,000 clones; 85% to 90% of them were counted only once. Roughly a quarter of the sample is taken by the ten largest.

The sequencing here drew on peripheral blood, taken 28 days after the second AZD1222 dose. The sequence was obtained from an adult who received the AZD1222 COVID-19 vaccine. Rearrangement joined TRBV6-5 to TRBJ2-3; 9 bases in between match TRBD1. This receptor has the CDR3 CASRPGQGRGDTQYF. In nucleotide form, the sequence is TGTGCCAGCAGGCCGGGACAGGGTCGTGGAGATACGCAGTATTTT.